The source of this T cell receptor beta chain is a study of blood T cell repertoires in COVID-19. Study-level background: There were acute and convalescent COVID-19 samples, and they came from the United States, Italy and Spain. T cells, B-cell-depleted T cells, or PBMCs provided the cDNA or gDNA that served as material.

Original analysis: By means of reference gene primer amplification, nucleated cell counts were estimated. Profiling relied on immunoSEQ multiplex PCR, and the TCRdb table lists in-frame clones only, not all of them. Clone size and the V and J calls come from that table; the DNA yielded D and trimming. The sample includes 130,000 or so clones, 70% to 85% seen only once; the top ten take roughly 3%. Germline V lookup: CDR1 SGHRS, CDR2 YFSETQ. This CDR3 has 14 residues. With V trimmed by 4 bases and J by 5 bases, 3 bases remained unmatched. This TCR derives from a woman older than 75 with acute or convalescent COVID-19. The chain is built from TRBV5-1 and TRBJ1-2; 12 bases are shared with TRBD1. Sequenced input: peripheral blood. The CDR3 is CASSLGQGAYGYTF. The CDR3 DNA sequence: TGCGCCAGCAGCCTGGGACAGGGGGCGTATGGCTACACCTTC.